This note documents a single T cell receptor (beta chain) sequence. What it binds is not known. Assay: immunoSEQ multiplex PCR; the TCRdb copy retains only in-frame clones and omits some. Of some 240,000 clones detected, roughly 84% appear once; the ten largest clones hold roughly 2%. The CDR3 covers 14 residues. Per germline, CDR1 MGHDK and CDR2 SYGVNS. Trimming stripped 8 bases from V and 5 bases from J, with 18 bases between. The data stem from a study of cytomegalovirus exposure and HLA in healthy donors. Overall study: The approximately 130 validation repertoires and the approximately 640 first-cohort repertoires shared a platform, a later analysis reported. Findings and limits, study-wide: Under in vitro conditions, a few CMV-associated chains were confirmed as specific for CMV antigens.

Sequencing was carried out using PBMCs. The TCR comes from a woman between 18 and 30 years old in good health and CMV-seropositive. The rearrangement uses TRBV25-1 and TRBJ2-5; D perhaps matches TRBD1 (6 bases). The CDR3 DNA reads as TGTGCCAGCGAACCCTCAGGGGTTTGGGAGACCCAGTACTTC. This sequence encodes CASEPSGVWETQYF.